Listed here are 27 T cell receptor beta chains from one sample, sequenced in a study of blood T cells in healthy people across ages. A J-beta primer mix and a sample-barcoded 5' primer were used in a second PCR of roughly 7 to 12 cycles. From the 5' RACE reads, TCRdb called clonotypes with MiXCR, one entry per CDR3 protein. The data show roughly 800,000 distinct CDR3 sequences, around half seen once. The material sequenced was blood. The receptors here all came from a man older than 75 in good health.

This clonotype was found a few times. This sequence joins TRBV29-1 and TRBJ2-4; 7 nucleotides match TRBD1. Per the germline V gene, CDR1 is SQVTM and CDR2 is ANQGSEA. This CDR3 has 17 amino acids. With 3 bases clipped from V and 6 bases from J, the junction kept 17 bases outside the gene matches. This chain's CDR3 is CSVEVGQGVSGLNIQYF. The CDR3 bases are TGCAGCGTTGAGGTCGGGCAGGGGGTTTCTGGGTTAAACATTCAGTACTTC.

The table lists this clonotype with a few counts. The chain links TRBV2 to TRBJ2-3, with 12 bases lining up with TRBD2. V was pared by 7 bases and J by 6 bases, with 11 bases of the junction left unmatched. The CDR3 has 16 residues. CDR1 is SNHLY and CDR2 is FYNNEI in the germline V gene. The CDR3 nucleotides read TGTGCCAGCAAGCGGACTAGCGGGACGTACTCCGATACGCAGTATTTT. This encodes CASKRTSGTYSDTQYF.

This clonotype was found a few times. V and J are TRBV9 and TRBJ2-7; perhaps TRBD1 as D (5 bases). The CDR3 has 15 amino acids. Germline values: CDR1 SGDLS, CDR2 YYNGEE. The ends were cut back, 2 bases at V and 6 bases at J, with 18 bases in the middle. The CDR3 sequence is CASSVIGDRSSEQYF. The CDR3 DNA sequence: TGTGCCAGCAGCGTCATAGGCGACAGATCGTCCGAGCAGTACTTC. The complete variable domain, with remaining parts taken from reference TRBV9 and TRBJ2-7, reads DSGVTQTPKHLITATGQRVTLRCSPRSGDLSVYWYQQSLDQGLQFLIQYYNGEERAKGNILERFSAQQFPDLHSELNLSSLELGDSALYFCASSVIGDRSSEQYFGPGTRLTVT.

This clonotype was detected a few times. This chain's CDR3 is CASSLKLEKLFF. CDR3 coding DNA: TGTGCCAGCAGCCTAAAATTAGAAAAACTGTTTTTT. This chain uses TRBV3-1 with TRBJ1-4, with D uncertain. The CDR3 length is 12 residues. Germline CDR1 reads LGHDT; CDR2 reads YNNKEL (reference sequence). V lost 4 bases, J lost 8 bases, and 8 bases lay in between.

J is TRBJ2-3 and V is TRBV10-3; tentative D call: TRBD2 (6 bases). This CDR3 is 12 amino acids long. From germline, CDR1 is ENHRY and CDR2 SYGVKD. Trimming left V 11 bases short and J 14 bases short, with 23 bases between. CDR3 bases: TGTGCCGCCCGCGGGGCTCAGAGTAACGCGTATTTT. This encodes CAARGAQSNAYF.

This clonotype was counted at least ten times. The rearrangement links TRBV29-1 to TRBJ2-5, with D perhaps TRBD1 or TRBD2 (5 bases each). The CDR3 runs 13 residues. Trimming took off 5 bases at V and 1 base at J, with 11 bases between the two ends. CDR1 is SQVTM, CDR2 ANQGSEA, per germline. The CDR3 here is CSVIRDLQETQYF. CDR3 nucleotides: TGCAGCGTTATAAGGGACCTCCAAGAGACCCAGTACTTC.

This clonotype was counted a few times. This chain links TRBV2 with TRBJ2-4; D possibly matches TRBD1 or TRBD2 (5 bases each). TRBJ2-7 explains the end of the DNA better; the J call may be wrong. Germline V lookup: CDR1 SNHLY, CDR2 FYNNEI. CDR3 size: 12 residues. As DNA, the CDR3 is TGTGCCAGCATGGGGGACCCCCGCGAGCAGTACTTC. Its translation is CASMGDPREQYF.

The J gene is TRBJ2-3, the V gene TRBV12-3 or TRBV12-4, with 11 bases lining up with TRBD1. Trimming cost V 6 bases and J 2 bases; bases outside gene matches: 4. The CDR3 extends over 15 amino acids. The CDR3 DNA reads as TGTGCCAGCAGGGGACAGGGGGTTATCACAGATACGCAGTATTTT. This encodes CASRGQGVITDTQYF.

In its sample, this clonotype was seen many times. This chain uses TRBV29-1 with TRBJ2-7; D is uncertain. Trimming shortened V by 6 bases and J by 0 bases, and 6 bases separated the two germline ends. The CDR3 length is 11 residues. From germline, CDR1 is SQVTM and CDR2 ANQGSEA. CDR3 in DNA: TGCAGCGTCCGAAGCTCCTACGAGCAGTACTTC. Translated: CSVRSSYEQYF.

This clonotype came up a few times. The chain recombines TRBV12-3 or TRBV12-4 with TRBJ1-1; D uncertain. CDR3 length: 15 amino acids. V was pared by 3 bases and J by 0 bases, with 11 bases between. The CDR3 here is CASSFGELLNTEAFF. For the CDR3, the DNA is TGTGCCAGCAGTTTTGGGGAGCTGCTGAACACTGAAGCTTTCTTT.

This chain links TRBV12-3 or TRBV12-4 with TRBJ1-2; possibly TRBD1 for D (6 bases). Trimming took 5 bases from V and 0 from J, leaving 22 bases between them. There are 18 residues in the CDR3. CDR3 sequence reads: CASSADGGPQPTNYGYTF. As DNA, the CDR3 is TGTGCCAGCAGTGCCGATGGGGGGCCCCAGCCAACTAACTATGGCTACACCTTC.

The chain couples TRBV10-3 to TRBJ2-7, with 8 bases that match TRBD1. CDR1 ENHRY and CDR2 SYGVKD come from the germline V gene. The CDR3 has 14 residues. V gave up 0 bases and J gave up 11 bases; unmatched junction bases: 9. Written as DNA, the CDR3 is TGTGCCATCAGTGAGTCAGGAACAGGGGGAAGTAAGTACTTC. It encodes CAISESGTGGSKYF.

The rearrangement joins TRBV29-1 to TRBJ2-7; D may match TRBD1 or TRBD2 (5 bases each). The J call may be faulty, since TRBJ2-5 better matches the DNA end. Per the germline V gene, CDR1 is SQVTM and CDR2 is ANQGSEA. CDR3 length: 13 residues. The CDR3 DNA reads TGCAGCGCCCGGGGCCGGGTCAGGGAGACCCAGTACTTC. It translates to CSARGRVRETQYF.

This sequence joins TRBV5-1 and TRBJ2-1, with 10 positions matching TRBD2. The better agreement between TRBJ2-7 and the DNA end casts doubt on the J call. The V gene's germline CDR1 is SGHRS and CDR2 YFSETQ. The CDR3 has 17 amino acids. CDR3: CASSLVPAGGTYNEQYF. CDR3 bases: TGCGCCAGCAGCTTGGTACCAGCGGGAGGGACCTACAATGAGCAGTACTTC.

This chain connects TRBV28 to TRBJ1-3, with D possibly matching TRBD1 (5 bases). Germline V gene data show CDR1 as MDHEN and CDR2 as SYDVKM. Trimming stripped 4 bases from V and 1 base from J, with 11 bases between. The CDR3 has 15 amino acids. CDR3 sequence reads: CASSSGTASGNTIYF. The CDR3 region has the DNA TGTGCCAGCAGTTCCGGGACGGCTTCTGGAAACACCATATATTTT.

This rearrangement joins TRBV2 to TRBJ1-2; TRBD1 matches at 7 bases. J was trimmed by 5 bases and V by 4 bases; bases with no gene match: 10. CDR3 length equals 15 residues. Germline V gene data show CDR1 as SNHLY and CDR2 as FYNNEI. CDR3 region: CASSGRAAGGYGYTF. CDR3 sequence (DNA): TGTGCCAGCAGTGGAAGGGCGGCAGGGGGGTATGGCTACACCTTC.

This clonotype came up once. The V and J genes are TRBV6-5 and TRBJ2-1; D not resolved. This CDR3 region has 15 residues. Trimming shortened V by 0 bases and J by 6 bases, and 12 bases separated the two germline ends. CDR1 MNHEY and CDR2 SVGAGI come from the germline V gene. This CDR3 is CASSYSTGYSNEQFF. CDR3 nucleotides: TGTGCCAGCAGTTACTCGACCGGCTACTCCAATGAGCAGTTCTTC.

V and J are TRBV20-1 and TRBJ2-7, with D tentatively TRBD1 (5 bases). V was trimmed by 1 base and J by 0 bases, leaving 16 bases between them. CDR1 and CDR2 from the germline V gene are DFQATT and SNEGSKA (reference sequence). This CDR3 region has 16 residues. The CDR3 bases are TGCAGTGCTAGAGGTCGACAGCGAGTGAGCTCCTACGAGCAGTACTTC. Its translation is CSARGRQRVSSYEQYF.

This clonotype occurred many times. V is TRBV7-9 and J is TRBJ2-5, with 11 bases identical to TRBD2. Germline loops: CDR1 SEHNR, CDR2 FQNEAQ (reference sequence). The CDR3 sequence is 16 residues long. V trimming: 2 bases; J trimming: 3 bases; junction bases outside the gene matches: 5. The DNA of the CDR3 is TGTGCCAGCAGCTTAAGGCTAGCGGGAGGAAAAGAGACCCAGTACTTC. Amino acid sequence: CASSLRLAGGKETQYF.

In DNA, the CDR3 is TGTGCCAGCATGAATAATGGACAGAACACTGAAGCTTTCTTT. Translating it yields CASMNNGQNTEAFF. The genes are TRBV6-2 or TRBV6-3 and TRBJ1-1; D possibly corresponds to TRBD1 (5 bases). Germline values: CDR1 MNHEY, CDR2 SVGEGT. The V end was cut by 7 bases, the J end by 1 base, with 13 bases between. The CDR3 totals 14 residues.

This sequence joins TRBV20-1 and TRBJ2-5, with D tentatively TRBD1 (6 bases). The germline gives CDR1 DFQATT, CDR2 SNEGSKA (reference sequence). The CDR3 has 14 amino acids. The ends were cut back, 1 base at V and 2 bases at J, with 11 bases in the middle. The CDR3 loop is CSARGLGQQETQYF. In DNA form, the CDR3 reads TGCAGTGCTAGAGGGTTAGGACAGCAAGAGACCCAGTACTTC.

This clonotype has only a few counts. The J gene is TRBJ1-2, the V gene TRBV29-1; D is perhaps TRBD1 (6 bases). Germline-derived CDR1 and CDR2 are SQVTM and ANQGSEA. V was trimmed by 4 bases and J by 7 bases, leaving 13 bases between them. This CDR3 has 12 residues. The CDR3 region is CSVGDGGGGYTF. For the CDR3, the DNA is TGCAGCGTTGGGGATGGAGGGGGTGGCTACACCTTC.

This clonotype was seen more than once but under ten times. V is TRBV27 and J is TRBJ2-4, with D uncertain. The J call may be in error: the DNA end matches TRBJ2-7 better. Looked up from germline, CDR1 is MNHEY and CDR2 is SMNVEV (reference sequence). This CDR3 has 12 residues. CDR3 DNA sequence: TGTGCCAGCAGTGGCTCCTTGGGCGAGCAGTACTTC. Protein sequence: CASSGSLGEQYF.

This chain links TRBV27 with TRBJ1-2, with a tentative D call TRBD1 (5 bases). The CDR3 runs 14 residues. Trimming removed 6 bases from V and 10 bases from J, with 21 bases in between. Germline CDR1 is MNHEY and CDR2 is SMNVEV (reference sequence). The chain's CDR3 is CASSSGTVALAYTF. The CDR3 coding sequence is TGTGCCAGCAGCTCCGGGACGGTGGCCCTGGCCTACACCTTC.

The chain couples TRBV7-8 to TRBJ2-1; TRBD2 agrees at 8 bases. The CDR3 contains 18 residues. Germline V gives CDR1 SGHVS, CDR2 FQNEAQ. With 5 bases clipped from V and 7 bases from J, the junction kept 19 bases outside the gene matches. CDR3 sequence: CASSPRTGSGILGNEQFF. The DNA for the CDR3 is TGTGCCAGCAGCCCCAGGACGGGTAGCGGGATCCTGGGGAATGAGCAGTTCTTC.

This clonotype appeared a few times. The chain links TRBV29-1 to TRBJ2-1; 12 positions match TRBD2. V lost 7 bases to trimming and J lost 1 base; unmatched junction nucleotides: 8. Germline CDR1 reads SQVTM; CDR2 reads ANQGSEA. This CDR3 comprises 16 residues. CDR3 region: CSAPGLAGPSYNEQFF. CDR3 nucleotides: TGCAGCGCACCGGGACTAGCGGGCCCATCCTACAATGAGCAGTTCTTC.

This chain links TRBV24-1 with TRBJ2-1; TRBD1 agrees at 12 bases. The CDR3 is 15 amino acids. Unmatched junction bases numbered 5, after V lost 3 bases and J lost 9 bases. Germline-derived CDR1 and CDR2 are KGHDR and SFDVKD. The CDR3 spells CATSDGDRGLGEQFF. CDR3 in DNA: TGTGCCACCAGTGATGGGGACAGGGGGCTCGGTGAGCAGTTCTTC.